This T cell receptor (beta chain) was identified during a study of T cell responses to AZD1222 COVID-19 vaccine. Study-wide results and limits: Spike-specific TCR breadth and depth rose after two AZD1222 doses.

The data were produced by immunoSEQ multiplex PCR, yet TCRdb's version contains in-frame clones alone and is incomplete. The sample carries 120,000 to 150,000 clones, approximately 78% recorded once. About this clone itself: The antigen remains undetermined.

The source material was peripheral blood, sampled on day 0 of MenACWY control vaccination. The TCR was taken from an adult in good health.

CDR3 coding DNA: TGTGCCAGTAGTATACAAAGGGCGACCGGGGAGCTGTTTTTT. Translation: CASSIQRATGELFF. The chain joins TRBV19 to TRBJ2-2; D is unresolved. Trimming took 2 bases from V and 5 from J, leaving 9 bases between them. The CDR3 is 14 amino acids. Germline CDR1 LNHDA, CDR2 SQIVND (reference sequence).